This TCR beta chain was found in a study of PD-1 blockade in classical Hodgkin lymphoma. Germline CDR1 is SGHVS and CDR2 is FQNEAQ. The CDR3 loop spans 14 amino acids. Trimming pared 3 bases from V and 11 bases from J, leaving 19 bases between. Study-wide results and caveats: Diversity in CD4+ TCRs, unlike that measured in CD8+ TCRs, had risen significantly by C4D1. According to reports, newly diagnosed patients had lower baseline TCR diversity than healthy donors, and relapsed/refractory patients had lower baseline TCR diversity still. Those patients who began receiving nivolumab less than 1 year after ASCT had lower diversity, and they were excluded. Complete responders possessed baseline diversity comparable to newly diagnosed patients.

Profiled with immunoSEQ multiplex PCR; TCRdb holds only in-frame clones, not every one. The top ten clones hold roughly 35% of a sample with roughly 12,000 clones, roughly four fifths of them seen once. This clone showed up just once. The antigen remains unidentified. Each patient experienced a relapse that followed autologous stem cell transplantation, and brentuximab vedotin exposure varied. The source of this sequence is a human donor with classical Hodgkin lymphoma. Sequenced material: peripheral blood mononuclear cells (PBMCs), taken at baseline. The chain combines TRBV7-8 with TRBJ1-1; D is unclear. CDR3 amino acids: CASSLGIFVLGAFF. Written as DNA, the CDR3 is TGTGCCAGCAGCTTGGGGATCTTCGTTCTGGGGGCTTTCTTT.